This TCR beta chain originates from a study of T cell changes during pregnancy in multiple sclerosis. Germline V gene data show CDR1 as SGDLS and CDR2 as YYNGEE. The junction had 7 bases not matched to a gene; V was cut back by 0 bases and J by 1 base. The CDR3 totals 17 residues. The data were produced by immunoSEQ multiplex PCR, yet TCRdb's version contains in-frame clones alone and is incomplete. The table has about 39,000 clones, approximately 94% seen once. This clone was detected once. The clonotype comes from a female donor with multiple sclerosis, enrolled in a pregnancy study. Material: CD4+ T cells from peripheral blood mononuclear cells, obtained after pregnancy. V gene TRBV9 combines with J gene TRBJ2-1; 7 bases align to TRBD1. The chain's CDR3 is CASSVELGGTSYNEQFF. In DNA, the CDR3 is TGTGCCAGCAGCGTAGAATTAGGGGGCACGTCCTACAATGAGCAGTTCTTC.